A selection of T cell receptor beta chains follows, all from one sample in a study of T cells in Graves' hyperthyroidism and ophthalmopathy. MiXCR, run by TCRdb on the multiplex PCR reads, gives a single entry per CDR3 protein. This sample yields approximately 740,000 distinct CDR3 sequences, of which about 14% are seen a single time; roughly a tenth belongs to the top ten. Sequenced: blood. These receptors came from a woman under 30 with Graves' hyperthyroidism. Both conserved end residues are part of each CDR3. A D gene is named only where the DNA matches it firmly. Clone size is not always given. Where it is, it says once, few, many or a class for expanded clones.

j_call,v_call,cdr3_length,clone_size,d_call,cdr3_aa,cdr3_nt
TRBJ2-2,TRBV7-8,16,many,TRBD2,CASSLLPSGNTGELFF,TGTGCCAGCAGCTTATTGCCTAGCGGCAACACCGGGGAGCTGTTTTTT
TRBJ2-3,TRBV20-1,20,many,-,CSASFRGKTRRRESTDTQYF,TGCAGTGCTAGTTTCAGGGGTAAGACCCGGCGGCGGGAGAGCACAGATACGCAGTATTTT
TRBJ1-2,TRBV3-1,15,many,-,CASSRTDPTNYGYTF,TGTGCCAGCAGCCGGACGGACCCGACTAACTATGGCTACACCTTC
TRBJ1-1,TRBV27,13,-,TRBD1,CASRSTGTGEAFF,TGTGCCAGCAGGAGTACCGGGACAGGAGAAGCTTTCTTT
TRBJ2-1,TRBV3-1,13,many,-,CASSPYERSEQFF,TGTGCCAGCAGCCCCTATGAGCGGTCTGAGCAGTTCTTC
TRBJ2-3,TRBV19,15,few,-,CASSIARGRTDTQYF,TGTGCCAGTAGTATAGCCCGGGGAAGGACTGATACGCAGTATTTT
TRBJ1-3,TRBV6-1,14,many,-,CASRQGTSGNTIYF,TGTGCCAGCAGACAGGGAACGTCTGGAAACACCATATATTTT
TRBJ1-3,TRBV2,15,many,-,CAPGDPSPSGNTIYF,TGTGCCCCCGGGGACCCGAGCCCCTCTGGAAACACCATATATTTT
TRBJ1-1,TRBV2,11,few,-,CASSEQLEAFF,TGTGCCAGCAGTGAGCAGCTTGAAGCTTTCTTT
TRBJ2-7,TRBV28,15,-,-,CASSPLLRGNYEQYF,TGTGCCAGCAGCCCTCTGCTTAGGGGAAATTACGAGCAGTACTTC
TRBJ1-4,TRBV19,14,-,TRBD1,CASSITGGDEKLFF,TGTGCCAGTAGTATTACAGGGGGAGACGAAAAACTGTTTTTT
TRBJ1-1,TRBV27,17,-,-,CASSFGGRRSMNTEAFF,TGTGCCAGCAGTTTCGGAGGCCGTAGGTCTATGAACACTGAAGCTTTCTTT
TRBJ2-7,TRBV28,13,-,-,CASSSTRGGEQYF,TGTGCCAGCAGTAGTACAAGGGGCGGGGAGCAGTACTTC
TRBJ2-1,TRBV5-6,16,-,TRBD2,CASSLWGLGQEYEQFF,TGTGCCAGCAGCTTGTGGGGACTAGGACAAGAGTATGAGCAGTTCTTC
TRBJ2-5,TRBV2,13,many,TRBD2,CASSGSGRGAQYF,TGTGCCAGCAGTGGGAGCGGGAGGGGTGCCCAGTACTTC
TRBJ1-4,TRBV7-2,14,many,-,CASSSDSYNEKLFF,TGTGCCAGCAGTTCCGACAGTTATAATGAAAAACTGTTTTTT
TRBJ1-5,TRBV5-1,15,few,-,CASSAQGSSEEPQHF,TGCGCCAGCAGCGCCCAGGGATCCTCTGAGGAGCCCCAGCATTTT
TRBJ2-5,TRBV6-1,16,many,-,CASSSRRRRTQETQYF,TGTGCCAGCAGTTCCCGGCGCCGACGGACTCAAGAGACCCAGTACTTC
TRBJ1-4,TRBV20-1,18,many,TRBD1,CSARDLYNRGESDEKLFF,TGCAGTGCTAGAGATCTGTATAACAGGGGGGAATCCGATGAAAAACTGTTTTTT
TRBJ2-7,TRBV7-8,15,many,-,CASSLSGTRSYEQYF,TGTGCCAGCAGCCTTTCGGGGACAAGGTCCTACGAGCAGTACTTC
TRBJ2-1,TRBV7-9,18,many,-,CASILGGSAPLSYNEQFF,TGTGCCAGCATCCTTGGGGGGAGTGCGCCGCTCTCCTACAATGAGCAGTTCTTC
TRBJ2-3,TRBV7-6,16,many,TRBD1,CASSSGQGEFTDTQYF,TGTGCCAGCAGCTCCGGACAGGGCGAATTCACAGATACGCAGTATTTT
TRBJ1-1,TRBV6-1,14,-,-,CASSDPGRLTEAFF,TGTGCCAGCAGTGATCCGGGACGGCTCACTGAAGCTTTCTTT
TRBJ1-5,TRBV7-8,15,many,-,CASSLGPNSNQPQHF,TGTGCCAGCAGCTTAGGTCCAAATAGCAATCAGCCCCAGCATTTT
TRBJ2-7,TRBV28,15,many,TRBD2,CASSSGTSGDYEQYF,TGTGCCAGCAGCAGCGGGACTAGCGGGGACTACGAGCAGTACTTC
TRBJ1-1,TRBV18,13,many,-,CASSPLVNTEAFF,TGTGCCAGCTCACCACTAGTGAACACTGAAGCTTTCTTT
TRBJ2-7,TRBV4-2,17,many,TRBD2,CASSQGPPLAGVYEQYF,TGTGCCAGCAGCCAAGGCCCACCGCTAGCGGGAGTTTACGAGCAGTACTTC
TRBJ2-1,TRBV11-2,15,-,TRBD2,CASSLALTSFNEQFF,TGTGCCAGCAGCTTAGCTTTGACTAGCTTCAATGAGCAGTTCTTC
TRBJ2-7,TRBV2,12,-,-,CAGGQLSYEQYF,TGTGCCGGAGGACAGCTTTCCTACGAGCAGTACTTC
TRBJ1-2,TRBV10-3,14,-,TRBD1,CAISESTGADGYTF,TGTGCCATCAGTGAGTCGACAGGGGCGGATGGCTACACCTTC
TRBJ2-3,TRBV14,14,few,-,CASGWGASTDTQYF,TGTGCCAGCGGTTGGGGCGCCAGCACAGATACGCAGTATTTT
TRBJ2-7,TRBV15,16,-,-,CATSRDPLEGTYEQYF,TGTGCCACCAGCAGAGATCCCCTGGAGGGAACCTACGAGCAGTACTTC
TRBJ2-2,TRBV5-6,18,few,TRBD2,CASSFLSGRPTNTGELFF,TGTGCCAGCAGCTTTCTTAGCGGGAGACCGACGAACACCGGGGAGCTGTTTTTT
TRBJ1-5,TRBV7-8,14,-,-,CASSFGPDNQPQHF,TGTGCCAGCAGCTTCGGGCCGGACAATCAGCCCCAGCATTTT
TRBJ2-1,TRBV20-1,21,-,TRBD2,CSASEQRTRTSVYPSPNEQFF,TGCAGTGCTAGCGAACAACGTACCCGGACTAGCGTCTACCCCTCACCAAATGAGCAGTTCTTC
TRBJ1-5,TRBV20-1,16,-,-,CSAIGQSEGSNQPQHF,TGCAGTGCAATTGGACAGTCCGAAGGCAGCAATCAGCCCCAGCATTTT
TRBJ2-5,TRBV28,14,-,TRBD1,CASSFLGGEKTQYF,TGTGCCAGCAGTTTTTTAGGGGGCGAGAAGACCCAGTACTTC
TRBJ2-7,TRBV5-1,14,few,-,CASSLAKWPNEQYF,TGCGCCAGCAGCTTGGCCAAATGGCCAAACGAGCAGTACTTC
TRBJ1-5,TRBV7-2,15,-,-,CASSLPNYTNQPQHF,TGTGCCAGCAGCCTTCCCAATTACACGAATCAGCCCCAGCATTTT
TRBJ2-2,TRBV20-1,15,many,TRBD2,CSARDPGTRNGELFF,TGCAGTGCTAGAGATCCGGGGACTAGAAACGGGGAGCTGTTTTTT
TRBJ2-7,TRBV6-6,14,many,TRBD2,CASSYLRESGEQYF,TGTGCCAGCAGTTACTTGCGGGAGTCAGGCGAGCAGTACTTC
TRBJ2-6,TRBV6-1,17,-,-,CASRKISGHSGANVLTF,TGTGCCAGCAGGAAGATCAGCGGGCACTCTGGGGCCAACGTCCTGACTTTC
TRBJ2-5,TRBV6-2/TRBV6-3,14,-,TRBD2,CASIRAGPQETQYF,TGTGCCAGCATTCGAGCGGGGCCCCAAGAGACCCAGTACTTC
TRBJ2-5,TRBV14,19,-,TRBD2,CASSQIPKTSGIPLETQYF,TGTGCCAGCAGCCAAATACCGAAGACTAGCGGGATTCCGTTAGAGACCCAGTACTTC
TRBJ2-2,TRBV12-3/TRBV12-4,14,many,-,CASSSDRNTGELFF,TGTGCCAGCAGCTCGGACAGGAACACCGGGGAGCTGTTTTTT
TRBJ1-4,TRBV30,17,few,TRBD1,CAWSVKAKGASNEKLFF,TGTGCCTGGAGTGTAAAGGCTAAGGGGGCTTCTAATGAAAAACTGTTTTTT
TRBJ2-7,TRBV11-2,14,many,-,CASSLVAQAYEQYF,TGTGCCAGCAGCTTAGTCGCGCAGGCCTACGAGCAGTACTTC
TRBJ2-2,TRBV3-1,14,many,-,CASSLPNSNGELFF,TGTGCCAGCAGCCTCCCCAATTCCAACGGGGAGCTGTTTTTT
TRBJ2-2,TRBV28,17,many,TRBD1,CASSTYPGTANTGELFF,TGTGCCAGCAGTACCTACCCCGGGACAGCGAACACCGGGGAGCTGTTTTTT
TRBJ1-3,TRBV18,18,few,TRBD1,CASSRTGTNSYSGNTIYF,TGTGCCAGCTCCCGGACAGGGACCAACTCCTACTCTGGAAACACCATATATTTT